The rows below give T cell receptor beta chains drawn from one sample of a study of T cell responses to AZD1222 COVID-19 vaccine. The data were produced by immunoSEQ multiplex PCR, yet TCRdb's version contains in-frame clones alone and is incomplete. Here the sample spans 15,000 to 20,000 clones, around 81% being singletons. The sample consisted of peripheral blood, taken 28 days after the second AZD1222 dose. The source is an adult who received the AZD1222 COVID-19 vaccine. Both conserved end residues are part of each CDR3. A D gene is named only where the DNA matches it firmly. Some rows have no size entry. The others give once, few or many, or a class for an expanded clone.

CDR3 protein: CASSRGQGRSTGELFF; CDR3 DNA: TGTGCCAGCAGCCGGGGTCAGGGGAGAAGCACCGGGGAGCTGTTTTTT; D gene: -; J gene: TRBJ2-2; V gene: TRBV5-6; clone size: -
CDR3 protein: CASRRDLKGGDTQYF; CDR3 DNA: TGTGCCAGTAGACGAGATTTGAAGGGGGGAGATACGCAGTATTTT; D gene: -; J gene: TRBJ2-3; V gene: TRBV19; clone size: -
CDR3 protein: CASSLRQGASYEQYF; CDR3 DNA: TGCGCCAGCAGCCTACGACAGGGTGCGTCCTACGAGCAGTACTTC; D gene: TRBD1; J gene: TRBJ2-7; V gene: TRBV5-1; clone size: -
CDR3 protein: CASSVGQGHQPQHF; CDR3 DNA: TGTGCCAGCAGCGTGGGACAGGGGCATCAGCCCCAGCATTTT; D gene: TRBD1; J gene: TRBJ1-5; V gene: TRBV7-8; clone size: -
CDR3 protein: CASSSYIEQYF; CDR3 DNA: TGTGCCAGCAGCTCCTATATTGAGCAGTACTTC; D gene: -; J gene: TRBJ2-7; V gene: TRBV5-5; clone size: -
CDR3 protein: CASSPPLAGPDTQYF; CDR3 DNA: TGTGCCAGCAGTCCGCCGCTAGCGGGGCCAGATACGCAGTATTTT; D gene: TRBD2; J gene: TRBJ2-3; V gene: TRBV6-2/TRBV6-3; clone size: -
CDR3 protein: CSARDPPEAFF; CDR3 DNA: TGCAGTGCTAGAGATCCCCCTGAAGCTTTCTTT; D gene: -; J gene: TRBJ1-1; V gene: TRBV20-1; clone size: once
CDR3 protein: CASSLETTTDTQYF; CDR3 DNA: TGTGCCAGCAGCCTGGAAACAACCACAGATACGCAGTATTTT; D gene: -; J gene: TRBJ2-3; V gene: TRBV2; clone size: -
CDR3 protein: CASSQDQTSYEQYF; CDR3 DNA: TGTGCCAGCAGCCAAGATCAAACTTCTTACGAGCAGTACTTC; D gene: -; J gene: TRBJ2-7; V gene: TRBV4-2; clone size: -
CDR3 protein: CASSPLDRGIAEAFF; CDR3 DNA: TGCGCCAGCAGCCCCCTGGACAGGGGAATCGCTGAAGCTTTCTTT; D gene: TRBD1; J gene: TRBJ1-1; V gene: TRBV5-1; clone size: few
CDR3 protein: CASTHSRDRGMETQYF; CDR3 DNA: TGTGCCAGCACCCACTCCCGGGACAGGGGTATGGAGACCCAGTACTTC; D gene: TRBD1; J gene: TRBJ2-5; V gene: TRBV5-5; clone size: -
CDR3 protein: CASSVGEGHDEKLFF; CDR3 DNA: TGTGCCAGCAGCGTAGGAGAGGGCCACGATGAAAAACTGTTTTTT; D gene: -; J gene: TRBJ1-4; V gene: TRBV9; clone size: -
CDR3 protein: CASSENLLEQYF; CDR3 DNA: TGTGCCAGCAGTGAAAATTTACTCGAGCAGTACTTC; D gene: -; J gene: TRBJ2-7; V gene: TRBV2; clone size: -
CDR3 protein: CASSKDARGKTGELFF; CDR3 DNA: TGTGCCAGCAGTAAGGACGCACGGGGCAAGACCGGGGAGCTGTTTTTT; D gene: -; J gene: TRBJ2-2; V gene: TRBV2; clone size: -
CDR3 protein: CASTISGKNTDTQYF; CDR3 DNA: TGTGCCAGCACTATAAGCGGTAAAAACACAGATACGCAGTATTTT; D gene: -; J gene: TRBJ2-3; V gene: TRBV2; clone size: -
CDR3 protein: CASSLVGTSGVYNEQFF; CDR3 DNA: TGTGCCAGCAGCTTGGTTGGGACTAGCGGGGTATACAATGAGCAGTTCTTC; D gene: TRBD2; J gene: TRBJ2-1; V gene: TRBV5-4; clone size: once
CDR3 protein: CATSRDVGREQYF; CDR3 DNA: TGTGCCACCAGCAGAGATGTGGGGCGCGAGCAGTACTTC; D gene: -; J gene: TRBJ2-7; V gene: TRBV15; clone size: -
CDR3 protein: CASSPSGSTNEKLFF; CDR3 DNA: TGTGCCAGCAGCCCCAGTGGGTCAACTAATGAAAAACTGTTTTTT; D gene: -; J gene: TRBJ1-4; V gene: TRBV5-6; clone size: -
CDR3 protein: CASSLVAGGATGELFF; CDR3 DNA: TGTGCCAGCAGCTTAGTAGCCGGGGGCGCGACCGGGGAGCTGTTTTTT; D gene: -; J gene: TRBJ2-2; V gene: TRBV7-2; clone size: -
CDR3 protein: CASSPDLQETQYF; CDR3 DNA: TGTGCCAGCAGCCCGGACCTCCAAGAGACCCAGTACTTC; D gene: -; J gene: TRBJ2-5; V gene: TRBV11-2; clone size: -
CDR3 protein: CASSNRDRNQPQHF; CDR3 DNA: TGTGCCAGTAGTAACCGGGACAGAAATCAGCCCCAGCATTTT; D gene: TRBD1; J gene: TRBJ1-5; V gene: TRBV19; clone size: -
CDR3 protein: CASSLLGAIKPYEQYF; CDR3 DNA: TGTGCCAGCAGTTTATTAGGGGCAATAAAACCCTACGAGCAGTACTTC; D gene: -; J gene: TRBJ2-7; V gene: TRBV28; clone size: -